Listed below are T cell receptor beta chains from one sample, sequenced in a study of CD8+ T cells in alopecia areata. Sequencing used immunoSEQ multiplex PCR; TCRdb keeps in-frame clones, though not all of them. The sample shows more than 95,000 clones, around 60% of them seen only once. Sequenced input: CD4+ T cells sorted from blood. These receptors all stem from a human donor in good health. CDR3s include the opening cysteine and the closing phenylalanine or tryptophan. D genes are given only for firm matches. Size is stated for part of the rows, as once, few or many counts, or as a class when the clone is expanded.

TRBV29-1	once	TRBJ1-1	NA	12	TGCAGCGTTGGGGGGATGAACACTGAAGCTTTCTTT	CSVGGMNTEAFF
TRBV30	NA	TRBJ2-7	TRBD2	13	TGTGCCTTGGCTCCGGGACTAGGGTACGAGCAGTACTTC	CALAPGLGYEQYF
TRBV6-6	few	TRBJ1-5	NA	14	TGTGCCAGCAGTGCCGGATCTCAAAATCAGCCCCAGCATTTT	CASSAGSQNQPQHF
TRBV30	NA	TRBJ1-1	NA	11	TGTGCCTGGAGTCCGGGCACTGAAGCTTTCTTT	CAWSPGTEAFF
TRBV5-6	once	TRBJ2-3	NA	12	TGTGCCAGCAGCTTGGCCTCGGATACGCAGTATTTT	CASSLASDTQYF
TRBV5-6	NA	TRBJ1-6	TRBD1	14	TGTGCCAGCAGCTGGGACAGGGCAAATTCACCCCTCCACTTT	CASSWDRANSPLHF
TRBV29-1	NA	TRBJ2-1	NA	13	TGCAGCGTCGCAGGAACCTCCTACAATGAGCAGTTCTTC	CSVAGTSYNEQFF
TRBV7-9	NA	TRBJ2-5	NA	12	TGTGCCAGCAGCTTGTTGACGGAGACCCAGTACTTC	CASSLLTETQYF
TRBV6-5	NA	TRBJ2-6	TRBD1	15	TGTGCCAGCAGTTCCGGGACAGGGAGGACCAACGTCCTGACTTTC	CASSSGTGRTNVLTF
TRBV30	NA	TRBJ1-1	NA	10	TGTGCCTGCACAGGGATTCGGGTGGGATTT	CACTGIRVGF
TRBV6-6	NA	TRBJ1-5	NA	14	TGTGCCAGCACCCTACCCCAGGGGAATCAGCCCCAGCATTTT	CASTLPQGNQPQHF
TRBV6-5	few	TRBJ1-1	TRBD1	13	TGTGCCAGCAGCCCTCGGACAGGGAGGGAAGCTTTCTTT	CASSPRTGREAFF
TRBV6-5	few	TRBJ1-6	NA	15	TGTGCCAGCAGTTATACCGACAGGCTCAATTCACCCCTCCACTTT	CASSYTDRLNSPLHF
TRBV5-1	NA	TRBJ2-2	NA	14	TGCGCCAGCAGCTTCTCTAGGGCCACCGGGGAGCTGTTTTTT	CASSFSRATGELFF
TRBV30	few	TRBJ1-5	NA	13	TGTGCCTGGAGTCCAGGGAATAATCAGCCCCAGCATTTT	CAWSPGNNQPQHF
TRBV2	NA	TRBJ1-2	TRBD1	14	TGTGCCAGCACCCAGGGGGCATTCATGTACGGCTACACCTTC	CASTQGAFMYGYTF
TRBV18	few	TRBJ2-5	NA	11	TGTGCCAGCTCACCTGGGGAGACCCAGTACTTC	CASSPGETQYF
TRBV6-1	NA	TRBJ2-6	NA	15	TGTGCCAGCAGTGAAGCCGGGATTGGGGCCAACGTCCTGACTTTC	CASSEAGIGANVLTF
TRBV5-1	NA	TRBJ2-3	NA	14	TGCGCCAGCAGTGAGGGGGACAGCACAGATACGCAGTATTTT	CASSEGDSTDTQYF
TRBV4-2	NA	TRBJ2-7	NA	17	TGTGCCAGCAGCCAAGATCGCGCATTATCGTCCCTCGGCGAGCAGTACTTC	CASSQDRALSSLGEQYF
TRBV5-6	NA	TRBJ2-1	NA	18	TGTGCCAGCAGCTTGATTTATGGGGGAAAGTGGTCCTACAATGAGCAGTTCTTC	CASSLIYGGKWSYNEQFF
TRBV25-1	NA	TRBJ1-3	TRBD1	16	TGTGCCAGCAGTGAAAGGACAGGGCGAGGTGGAAACACCATATATTTT	CASSERTGRGGNTIYF
TRBV30	once	TRBJ1-4	NA	15	TGTGCCTGGAGTGTGAAAGGATCCGGGGATGAAAAACTGTTTTTT	CAWSVKGSGDEKLFF
TRBV6-5	NA	TRBJ2-1	NA	13	TGTGCCAGCAAACTGAGTGTCTACAATGAGCAGTTCTTC	CASKLSVYNEQFF
TRBV30	NA	TRBJ2-2	TRBD2	15	TGTGCCTGGAGGGGACTAGCCCCGAACACCGGGGAGCTGTTTTTT	CAWRGLAPNTGELFF
TRBV25-1	NA	TRBJ1-3	NA	13	TGTGCCAGCAGTGTAAACTCTGGAAACACCATATATTTT	CASSVNSGNTIYF
TRBV5-1	NA	TRBJ2-6	NA	14	TGCGCCAGCAGGACAGAATCTGGGGCCAACGTCCTGACTTTC	CASRTESGANVLTF
TRBV9	few	TRBJ1-6	NA	13	TGTGCCAGCAGCCGTCGACAGAATTCACCCCTCCACTTT	CASSRRQNSPLHF
TRBV19	many	TRBJ2-1	NA	11	TGTGCCAGTGGGGGTTATGGTGAGCAGTTCTTC	CASGGYGEQFF
TRBV28	few	TRBJ2-1	TRBD1	14	TGTGCCAGCAGTCCCCAGGACAGGTACAATGAGCAGTTCTTC	CASSPQDRYNEQFF
TRBV7-8	NA	TRBJ2-7	NA	16	TGTGCCAGCAGCTTAGCGGGCAGGGTGAGCTCCTACGAGCAGTACTTC	CASSLAGRVSSYEQYF
TRBV6-5	NA	TRBJ1-6	NA	14	TGTGCCAGCAGTTACGACAGCTATAATTCACCCCTCCACTTT	CASSYDSYNSPLHF
TRBV29-1	NA	TRBJ2-5	NA	16	TGCAGCGTCCGCCCCAGGATAACTACGCGCCAAGAGACCCAGTACTTC	CSVRPRITTRQETQYF
TRBV15	NA	TRBJ1-6	TRBD1	15	TGTGCCACCAGCCCGAGACAGGGCCGCAATTCACCCCTCCACTTT	CATSPRQGRNSPLHF
TRBV7-9	NA	TRBJ2-1	NA	15	TGTGCCAGCAGCCCCCCATGGGGGGCCAACAATGAGCAGTTCTTC	CASSPPWGANNEQFF
TRBV29-1	NA	TRBJ2-7	TRBD2	16	TGCAGCGTTCAGACGGGACTAGCGGGGGCTTCCTACGAGCAGTACTTC	CSVQTGLAGASYEQYF
TRBV25-1	once	TRBJ2-3	NA	15	TGTGCCAGCAGTGAATCAGACAGAGTCACAGATACGCAGTATTTT	CASSESDRVTDTQYF
TRBV9	NA	TRBJ2-1	TRBD2	14	TGTGCCAGCAGCCCTTCTACTAGCGGAAATGAGCAGTTCTTC	CASSPSTSGNEQFF
TRBV7-9	few	TRBJ1-1	NA	11	TGTGCCAGCAGCTTTGGGGGAGAAGCTTTCTTT	CASSFGGEAFF
TRBV25-1	few	TRBJ2-3	TRBD2	16	TGTGCCAGCAGTGTCCGCTGGCGGGGGGACACAGATACGCAGTATTTT	CASSVRWRGDTDTQYF
TRBV29-1	NA	TRBJ2-2	NA	13	TGCAGCGTCCAGTGGGGGAACACCGGGGAGCTGTTTTTT	CSVQWGNTGELFF
TRBV29-1	few	TRBJ1-2	NA	13	TGCAGCGTTGGATCACAGGTTTCCTATGGCTACACCTTC	CSVGSQVSYGYTF
TRBV27	NA	TRBJ2-1	NA	12	TGTGCCAGCAGTTTTGCTTCGGGTAACCAGTTCTTC	CASSFASGNQFF
TRBV10-3	NA	TRBJ2-3	NA	15	TGTGCCATCAGCGACATGGGCGGGATCACAGATACGCAGTATTTT	CAISDMGGITDTQYF
TRBV4-2	few	TRBJ1-3	NA	14	TGTGCCAGCAGCCAAGTTAGTGTGGGAAACACCATATATTTT	CASSQVSVGNTIYF
TRBV29-1	NA	TRBJ2-1	TRBD2	14	TGCAGCGGGGCGGGACTAGCGGGGGCGGGGGAGCAGTTCTTC	CSGAGLAGAGEQFF
TRBV11-2	NA	TRBJ2-1	NA	13	TGTGCCAGCAGCGGGAACACAGGGTACGAGCAGTTCTTC	CASSGNTGYEQFF
TRBV7-9	few	TRBJ2-1	NA	12	TGTGCCAGCAGCGAAGCTATCAATGAGCAGTTCTTC	CASSEAINEQFF
TRBV19	NA	TRBJ1-2	TRBD1	13	TGTGCCAGTAGGGACAGGGGGAACTATGGCTACACCTTC	CASRDRGNYGYTF
TRBV29-1	few	TRBJ1-4	TRBD1	14	TGCAGCGTTGAAGGTGGGACAGGGATTGGGAAACTGTTTTTT	CSVEGGTGIGKLFF
TRBV6-5	NA	TRBJ2-1	NA	15	TGTGCCAGCAGTTACTCGTGGGGGCGGGGAGATGAGCAGTTCTTC	CASSYSWGRGDEQFF
TRBV7-3	few	TRBJ2-7	TRBD2	15	TGTGCCAGCAGCACCCGAGCGGGGGGTCCTTACGAGCAGTACTTC	CASSTRAGGPYEQYF
TRBV30	once	TRBJ1-6	NA	17	TGTGCCTGGAGTTCAGGTGGGGGGATTAGGTATAATTCACCCCTCCACTTT	CAWSSGGGIRYNSPLHF
TRBV5-1	NA	TRBJ1-2	NA	17	TGCGCCAGCAGCTTGGATGATCTGGACGGAGCTAACTATGGCTACACCTTC	CASSLDDLDGANYGYTF
TRBV19	NA	TRBJ2-5	TRBD2	18	TGTGCCAGTAGTCTAAGGACTAGCGGGGGGGCAGCGCGTGAGACCCAGTACTTC	CASSLRTSGGAARETQYF
TRBV2	few	TRBJ2-2	TRBD1	14	TGTGCCAGTGCGGGACAGGGGGTCACCGGGGAGCTGTTTTTT	CASAGQGVTGELFF
TRBV30	NA	TRBJ2-7	TRBD2	18	TGTGCCTGGAGTGCGGGGCTAGCGGGGGGAACCTTTTCCTACGAGCAGTACTTC	CAWSAGLAGGTFSYEQYF
TRBV7-2	NA	TRBJ1-3	TRBD1	15	TGTGCCAGCAGCTTGGGGGGTGGACAGGGGAACACCATATATTTT	CASSLGGGQGNTIYF
TRBV29-1	NA	TRBJ1-1	NA	13	TGCAGCGTTGCCGGGATTATGAACACTGAAGCTTTCTTT	CSVAGIMNTEAFF